The 8 T cell receptor beta chains reported below all come from one sample, sequenced in a study of glioma-infiltrating T cells. Amplification of TCR alpha and beta CDR3 regions from RNA used iRepertoire nested multiplex PCR. TCRdb re-analysed the multiplex PCR reads in MiXCR, keeping a single row per CDR3 protein. The table has approximately 120,000 distinct CDR3 sequences, less than 30% seen once. Sequencing used glioma tissue, nonneoplastic brain tissue, or PBMCs (not recorded which). The source of these receptors is a human donor with low-grade glioma or glioblastoma, undergoing nonglioma brain surgery, or in good health (not recorded which).

The chain employs TRBV9 and TRBJ1-2; maybe TRBD1 (5 bases). Trimming shortened V by 3 bases and J by 8 bases, and 11 bases separated the two germline ends. The CDR3 extends over 12 amino acids. The germline CDR1 and CDR2 sequences are SGDLS and YYNGEE. The CDR3 sequence: CASSAGARGYTF. In DNA, the CDR3 is TGTGCCAGCAGCGCCGGGGCTCGGGGCTACACCTTC.

This clonotype came up once. The limits of the CDR3 on the DNA are not certain, so only TCRdb's listed CDR3 is given. The V gene is TRBV7-9, the J gene TRBJ2-1; the table calls TRBD1, which could not be checked here. The CDR3 region is 21 residues in length, termini included. Germline V CDR1 and CDR2: SEHNR, FQNEAQ (reference sequence). This chain's CDR3 is CASSFYICSAPWRGGRNEQFF.

This clonotype came up many times. The gene calls are TRBV6-2 or TRBV6-3 and TRBJ1-5; no definite D call. The CDR3 spans 14 residues. Germline V lookup: CDR1 MNHEY, CDR2 SVGEGT. Between the trimmed V and J ends, which lost 0 bases and 3 bases, there was a span of 6 bases. The CDR3 sequence is CASSYSTTNQPQHF. CDR3 nucleotide sequence: TGTGCCAGCAGTTACTCAACGACCAATCAGCCCCAGCATTTT.

There are many counts of this clonotype. The chain combines TRBV6-2 or TRBV6-3 with TRBJ1-6; 10 bases align to TRBD1. Germline lookup yields CDR1 MNHEY and CDR2 SVGEGT. J lost 9 bases, V lost 10 bases, and 12 bases had no gene match. This CDR3 has 15 residues. In nucleotides, the CDR3 is TGTGCCACCGGAGAACAGACAGGGGGCATTTCACCCCTCCACTTT. The encoded protein is CATGEQTGGISPLHF.

This clonotype was observed at least ten times. V gene TRBV7-2 combines with J gene TRBJ2-7; D is unclear. The CDR3 is 11 residues long. Between the trimmed V and J ends, which lost 1 base and 5 bases, there was a span of 3 bases. In germline, CDR1 is SGHTA, CDR2 FQGNSA. The CDR3, as DNA: TGTGCCAGCAGCTTAGTTAACGAGCAGTACTTC. Translation gives CASSLVNEQYF.

In this sample, this clonotype turned up many times. This CDR3 reads CASRPPSGNPYEQYF. The CDR3 bases are TGTGCCAGCAGGCCCCCCTCCGGGAACCCCTACGAGCAGTACTTC. The rearrangement joins TRBV6-2 or TRBV6-3 to TRBJ2-7, with TRBD2 as a possible D gene (5 bases). Germline loops: CDR1 MNHEY, CDR2 SVGEGT. The CDR3 spans 15 residues. The ends were cut back, 6 bases at V and 2 bases at J, with 17 bases in the middle.

This clonotype was recorded many times. The chain joins TRBV4-1 to TRBJ2-5; D gene ambiguous. Germline-derived CDR1 and CDR2 are MGHRA and YSYEKL. The germline V and J ends were trimmed by 0 bases and 4 bases, with 9 bases remaining between them. The length of the CDR3 is 14 residues. Here the CDR3 DNA reads TGCGCCAGCAGCCAAGAAAACAGTCGAGAGACCCAGTACTTC. It is translated as CASSQENSRETQYF.

This clonotype appeared many times. At one end the junction does not follow the germline gene, possibly because of a read error. The rearrangement joins TRBV7-9 to TRBJ2-5; TRBD2 might be the D (5 bases). Per germline, CDR1 SEHNR and CDR2 FQNEAQ (reference sequence). This CDR3 region has 12 residues. The DNA for the CDR3 is TGTGCCAGCAGCCTAGCCGGTGAGACCCAGTACTTC. Translated: CASSLAGETQYF.